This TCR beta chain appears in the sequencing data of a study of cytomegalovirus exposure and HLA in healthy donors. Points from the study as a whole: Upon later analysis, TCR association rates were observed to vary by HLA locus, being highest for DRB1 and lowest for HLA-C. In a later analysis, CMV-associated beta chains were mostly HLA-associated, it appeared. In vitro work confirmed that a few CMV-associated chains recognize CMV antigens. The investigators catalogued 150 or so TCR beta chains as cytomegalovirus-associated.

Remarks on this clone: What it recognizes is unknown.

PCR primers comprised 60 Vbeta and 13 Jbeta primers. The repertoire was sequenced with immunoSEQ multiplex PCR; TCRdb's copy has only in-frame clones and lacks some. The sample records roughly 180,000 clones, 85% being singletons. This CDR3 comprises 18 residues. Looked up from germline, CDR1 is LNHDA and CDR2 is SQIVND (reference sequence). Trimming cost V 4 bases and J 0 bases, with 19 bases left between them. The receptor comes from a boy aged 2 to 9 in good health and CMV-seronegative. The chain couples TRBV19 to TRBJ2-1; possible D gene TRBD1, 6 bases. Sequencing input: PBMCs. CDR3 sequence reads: CASSKQAGTHSSYNEQFF. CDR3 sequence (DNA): TGTGCCAGTAGTAAGCAAGCCGGGACACATTCCTCCTACAATGAGCAGTTCTTC.